The subject of this entry is one T cell receptor beta chain. Its antigen remains unknown. Carrying UMI labels, the TRB cDNA libraries were prepared through 5' RACE. From the 5' RACE reads, TCRdb lists one entry per CDR3 protein and no DNA. The table for this sample gives about 57,000 distinct CDR3 sequences. Germline CDR1 and CDR2: ENHRY and SYGVKD. The CDR3 is 16 amino acids. This entry comes from a study of CXCR3-negative and CXCR3-positive naive CD8 T cells. Turning to the study itself: Total TRB output reached 130 million or so reads, about 1.5 +/- 0.3 million per library. Findings and caveats of the study: Cryopreserved cells showed partially decreased CXCR3 expression, and most assays used fresh PBMCs. Memory CD8+ cells showed much lower diversity, while both naive subsets displayed comparably high diversity. The naive subsets expressed comparable surface CD5, and the authors inferred TCR strength from TRB CDR3 properties.

This TCR was recovered from a human donor in good health. Some clones in this sample may be carry-over from other donors' samples. The sample was memory CD8+ T cells from blood. The chain links TRBV10-3 to TRBJ2-7; the D call of TRBD1 rests on TCRdb alone, since no DNA is present to check it. CDR3: CAISDPVWTSSYEQYF.